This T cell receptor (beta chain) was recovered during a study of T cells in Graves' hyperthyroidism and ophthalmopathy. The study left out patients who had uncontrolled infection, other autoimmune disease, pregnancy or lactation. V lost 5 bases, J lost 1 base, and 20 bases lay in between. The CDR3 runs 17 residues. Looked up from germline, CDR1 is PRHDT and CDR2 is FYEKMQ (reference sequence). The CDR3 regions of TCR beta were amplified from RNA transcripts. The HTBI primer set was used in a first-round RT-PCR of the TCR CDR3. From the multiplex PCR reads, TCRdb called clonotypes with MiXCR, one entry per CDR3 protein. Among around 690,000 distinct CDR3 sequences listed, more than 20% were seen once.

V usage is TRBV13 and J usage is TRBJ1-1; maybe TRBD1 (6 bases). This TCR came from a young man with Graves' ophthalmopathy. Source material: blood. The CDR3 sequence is CASSERASEGGNTEAFF. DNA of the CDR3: TGTGCCAGCAGCGAACGGGCCTCAGAAGGGGGGAACACTGAAGCTTTCTTT.